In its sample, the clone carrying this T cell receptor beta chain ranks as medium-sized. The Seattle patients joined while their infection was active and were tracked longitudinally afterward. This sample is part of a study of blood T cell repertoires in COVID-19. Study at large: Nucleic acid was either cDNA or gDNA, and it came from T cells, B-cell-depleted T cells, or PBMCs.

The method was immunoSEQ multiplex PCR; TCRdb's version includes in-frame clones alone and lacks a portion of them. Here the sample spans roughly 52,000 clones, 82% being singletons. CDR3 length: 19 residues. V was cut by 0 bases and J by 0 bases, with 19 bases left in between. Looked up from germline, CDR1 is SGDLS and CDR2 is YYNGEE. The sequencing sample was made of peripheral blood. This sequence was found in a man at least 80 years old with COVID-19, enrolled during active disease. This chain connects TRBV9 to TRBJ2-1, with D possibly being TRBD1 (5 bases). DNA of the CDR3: TGTGCCAGCAGCGTAGGGATCAAACTTCAGGGTCGCTCCTACAATGAGCAGTTCTTC. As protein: CASSVGIKLQGRSYNEQFF.